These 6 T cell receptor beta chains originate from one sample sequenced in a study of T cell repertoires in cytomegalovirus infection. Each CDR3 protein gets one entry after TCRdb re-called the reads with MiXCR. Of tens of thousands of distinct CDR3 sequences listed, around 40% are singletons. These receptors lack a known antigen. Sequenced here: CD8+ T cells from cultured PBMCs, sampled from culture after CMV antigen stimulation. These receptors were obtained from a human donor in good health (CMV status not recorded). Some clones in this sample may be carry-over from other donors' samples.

DNA for the CDR3: TGTGCCAGCAGTTACACGGGACAGGGGAACAACGAGCAGTACTTC. It is translated as CASSYTGQGNNEQYF. The chain links TRBV6-6 to TRBJ2-7, with 10 bases that match TRBD1. With 2 bases clipped from V and 5 bases from J, the junction kept 6 bases outside the gene matches. From germline, CDR1 is MNHNY and CDR2 SVGAGI (reference sequence). The CDR3 has 15 residues.

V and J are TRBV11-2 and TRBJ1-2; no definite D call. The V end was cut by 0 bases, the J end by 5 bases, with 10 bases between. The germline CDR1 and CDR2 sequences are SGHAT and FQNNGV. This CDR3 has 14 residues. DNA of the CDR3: TGTGCCAGCAGCTTAGATCAACAGATATATGGCTACACCTTC. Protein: CASSLDQQIYGYTF.

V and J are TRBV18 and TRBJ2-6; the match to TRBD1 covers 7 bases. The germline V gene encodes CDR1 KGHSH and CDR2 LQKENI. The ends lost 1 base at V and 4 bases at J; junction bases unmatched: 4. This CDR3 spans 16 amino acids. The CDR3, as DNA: TGTGCCAGCTCACCACAAGGGGGCACGGGGGCCAACGTCCTGACTTTC. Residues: CASSPQGGTGANVLTF.

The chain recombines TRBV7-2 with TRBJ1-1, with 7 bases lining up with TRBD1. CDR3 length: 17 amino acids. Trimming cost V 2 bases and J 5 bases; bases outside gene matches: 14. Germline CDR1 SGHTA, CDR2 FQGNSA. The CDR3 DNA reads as TGTGCCAGCAGCTTACCACCAGAACAGGGGAGGGGTACTGAAGCTTTCTTT. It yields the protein CASSLPPEQGRGTEAFF.

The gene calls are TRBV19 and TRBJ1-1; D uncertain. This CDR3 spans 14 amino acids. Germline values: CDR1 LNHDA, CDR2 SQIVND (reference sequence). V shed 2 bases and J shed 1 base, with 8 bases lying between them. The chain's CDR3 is CASSIIHPNTEAFF. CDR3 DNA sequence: TGTGCCAGTAGTATAATCCACCCGAACACTGAAGCTTTCTTT.

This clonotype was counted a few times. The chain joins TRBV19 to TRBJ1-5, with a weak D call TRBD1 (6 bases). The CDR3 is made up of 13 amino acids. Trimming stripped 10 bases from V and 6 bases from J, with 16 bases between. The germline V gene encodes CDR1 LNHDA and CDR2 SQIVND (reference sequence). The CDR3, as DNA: TGTGCCACCTCCCGGGGGGCAGGTCAGCCCCAGCATTTT. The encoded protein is CATSRGAGQPQHF.